This T cell receptor beta chain was sequenced in a study of shared clonotypes between healthy human individuals (dated by TCRdb to 2019 to 2021). With respect to the entire study: The cohort included a few men and a couple of women between 18 and 49 years of age. For each donor, CD4 naive and CD4 memory were each given three plates, CD8 naive was given two plates, and CD8 memory was given one plate. The study deeply sequenced blood TCR repertoires of about 5 healthy adults to estimate repertoire size and the extent of clonotype sharing between individuals. To increase sequencing depth and limit assay-specific biases, TCR repertoire library preparation and sequencing were carried out by different laboratories using diverse techniques. Per donor, leukapheresis produced somewhere between about 0.8 and 9.5 billion PBMCs. Results and caveats for the whole study, not just this receptor: Rarefaction of sorted-subset datasets indicated incomplete sequencing despite the large sequencing depth. Pairwise subsampling indicated that sequencing depth was expected to affect the degree of clonotype sharing among donors. Because the study included a small number of donors, the genetic and exposure-history diversity represented was limited. About 5% of naive CD4, approximately 3.7% of naive CD8, roughly 2.4% of memory CD4, and 0.4% of memory CD8 clonotypes were shared across several donors. Only blood was sampled, and tissue TCR repertoires likely differ from those in blood. Clonotypes shared by all four sorted-subset donors showed higher generation probabilities than non-shared clonotypes. Naive subsets generally had larger estimated clonotype richness than memory subsets.

The CDR3 runs 14 residues from the cysteine to the phenylalanine. Only CDR3 DNA remains: 42 bases, in frame from the first base. Per the germline V gene (reference sequence), LNHDA is the CDR1 and SQIVND is the CDR2. V is pared back by 6 bases and J by 4 bases, with 15 bases lying between the germline termini. Donors were healthy HIV-negative adults with no recently reported acute infections or vaccinations. Every donor was a Caucasian adult living in Nashville, Tennessee, USA. CD4+ T cells were enriched by magnetic negative selection, after which naive cells were positively selected on CD45RA and the negative fraction was taken as the memory subset. Blood was obtained by leukapheresis, after which PBMCs were separated by Ficoll-Histopaque density gradient centrifugation and cryopreserved in liquid nitrogen vapor phase. Analytical flow cytometry was used to check the purity and quantity of every magnetically sorted T cell population. From each sorted fraction, genomic DNA was isolated and quantified by UV absorbance on a Nanodrop 2000c.

This clone was observed once. Its antigen remains unidentified. No base quality values were provided; no much bigger clone lies one nucleotide off. TCR CDR3 regions were amplified from genomic DNA by multiplex PCR using the deep immunoSEQ assay. Extracted genomic DNA from each cell subset was spread evenly across all wells of several immunoSEQ 96-well plates, with each plate serving as a replicate. For sorted subsets, 200 ng of genomic DNA, equivalent to 30,000 or so T cell genomes, went into each replicate PCR. The purified libraries were quantified using a Qubit 3.0 fluorometer, sized with a Bioanalyzer 2100, and then quantified again using the KAPA Library Quantification kit. Every immunoSEQ 96-well plate was sequenced on a separate single-read 150-cycle Illumina NextSeq 550 flow cell. The original methods were these. Because the immunoSEQ output included only junctional sequences and no quality scores, the filtering could not be the same as the filtering used for full-length reads. Sequences were annotated with PyIR, a Python wrapper for IgBLAST v1.9, and V/J genes and CDR3 were assigned using IMGT germline references. Any read was removed if the V/J assignment was weak (E-value above 1e-6), the CDR3 was missing, or the read contained stop codons, out-of-frame junctions, or ambiguous translated residues. V3J clonotypes were defined as sequences sharing an identical inferred V gene, J gene, and CDR3 amino acid sequence. To compute the percentage overlap between repertoires, the number of shared unique clonotypes was divided by the size of the smaller repertoire. RTK rarefaction, the Chao1 estimator, and Recon v2.1 estimates of unobserved clonotypes were used to assess repertoire richness. Generation probabilities were computed with OLGA for all TCRbeta clonotypes obtained by the gDNA method from several donors. The table was pulled from immuneACCESS by TCRdb, which kept in-frame rearrangements only. Such tables lose some clones; where checked, under half of the loss comes from unresolved V genes, and the rest has no known cause. That table gives V, J and clone size, and the DNA gave D and trimming. The sample profile shows some 2,000,000 clones; 95% of them were found once. The ten top clones hold roughly 0.13% of the sample.

The clonotype comes from a man younger than 35 in good health. Sample: naive CD4+ T cells sorted from blood. What the cell subset or site label conveys for this sample: CD45RA+ positively selected. This receptor chain uses TRBV19 and TRBJ1-2; no D segment can be confidently identified. The DNA reads TGTGCCAGTAGCCCCGGTAGCCAGCGCTATGGCTACACCTTC. Its coded protein is CASSPGSQRYGYTF.